The source of this T cell receptor beta chain is a study of prognosis after radiotherapy for stage I lung cancer. Study-level information: With stereotactic body radiotherapy, no patient received any concurrent therapy. A handful of patients receiving radiotherapy then developed distant metastases (median approximately seven months), with some 15 showing no significant progression.

CDR1 and CDR2 (germline): MNHEY, SMNVEV (reference sequence). V was shortened by 6 bases and J by 1 base, with 13 bases between the two germline ends. This CDR3 region has 14 residues. The genomic DNA TCR beta CDR3 region underwent two rounds of multiplex PCR. Gene-specific TRBV and TRBJ primers were used in PCR round one. TCRdb passed the multiplex PCR reads through MiXCR, listing each CDR3 protein once. This table holds fewer than 40,000 distinct CDR3 sequences, 42% found once. Blood draws of approximately 6 milliliters of peripheral blood occurred at each of two time points. This material consisted of PBMCs, taken before or after stereotactic body radiation therapy (not recorded which). The J gene is TRBJ2-7, the V gene TRBV27, with D tentatively TRBD2 (5 bases). The TCR sequence derives from a donor over 45 with non-small cell lung cancer. The CDR3 here is CASRIRRESYEQYF. DNA of the CDR3: TGTGCCAGCAGAATACGCCGGGAATCCTACGAGCAGTACTTC.